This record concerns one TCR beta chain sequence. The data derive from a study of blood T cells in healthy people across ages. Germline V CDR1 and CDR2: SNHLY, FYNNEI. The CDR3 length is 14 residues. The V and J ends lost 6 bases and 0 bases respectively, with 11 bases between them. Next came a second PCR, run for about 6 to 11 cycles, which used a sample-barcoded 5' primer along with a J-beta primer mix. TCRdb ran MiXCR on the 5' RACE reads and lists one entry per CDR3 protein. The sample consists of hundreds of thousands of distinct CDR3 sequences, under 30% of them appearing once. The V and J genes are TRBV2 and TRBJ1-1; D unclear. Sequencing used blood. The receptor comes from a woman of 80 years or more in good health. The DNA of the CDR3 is TGTGCCAGCAGCGAGCAAACAGTGAACACTGAAGCTTTCTTT. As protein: CASSEQTVNTEAFF. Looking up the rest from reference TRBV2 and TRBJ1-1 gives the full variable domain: EPEVTQTPSHQVTQMGQEVILRCVPISNHLYFYWYRQILGQKVEFLVSFYNNEISEKSEIFDDQFSVERPDGSNFTLKIRSTKLEDSAMYFCASSEQTVNTEAFFGQGTRLTVV.